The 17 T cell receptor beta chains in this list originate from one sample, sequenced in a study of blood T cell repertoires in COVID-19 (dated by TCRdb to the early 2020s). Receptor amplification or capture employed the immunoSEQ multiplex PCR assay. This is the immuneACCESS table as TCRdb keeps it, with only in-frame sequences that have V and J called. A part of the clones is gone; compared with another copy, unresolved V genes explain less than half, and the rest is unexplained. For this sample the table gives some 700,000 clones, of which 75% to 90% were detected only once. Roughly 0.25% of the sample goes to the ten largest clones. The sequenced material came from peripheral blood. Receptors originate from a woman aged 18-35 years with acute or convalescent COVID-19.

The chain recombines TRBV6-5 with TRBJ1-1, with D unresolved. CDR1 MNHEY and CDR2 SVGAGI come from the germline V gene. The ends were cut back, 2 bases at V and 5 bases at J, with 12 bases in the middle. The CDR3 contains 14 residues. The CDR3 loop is CASSYTRGRTEAFF. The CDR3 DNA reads TGTGCCAGCAGTTACACCCGGGGTCGAACTGAAGCTTTCTTT.

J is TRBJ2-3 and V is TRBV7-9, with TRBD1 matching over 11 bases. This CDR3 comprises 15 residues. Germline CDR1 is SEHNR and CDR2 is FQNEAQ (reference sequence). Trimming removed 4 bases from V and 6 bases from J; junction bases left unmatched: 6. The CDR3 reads CASSWDRGNRDTQYF. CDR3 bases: TGTGCCAGCAGCTGGGACAGGGGGAACCGTGATACGCAGTATTTT.

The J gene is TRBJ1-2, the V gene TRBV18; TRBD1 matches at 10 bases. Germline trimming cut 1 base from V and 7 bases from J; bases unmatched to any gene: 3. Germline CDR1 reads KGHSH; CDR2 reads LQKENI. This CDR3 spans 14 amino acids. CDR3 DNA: TGTGCCAGCTCACCACAGACAGGGGGCGTTGGCTACACCTTC. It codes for CASSPQTGGVGYTF. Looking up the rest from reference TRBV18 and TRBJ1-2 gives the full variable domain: NAGVMQNPRHLVRRRGQEARLRCSPMKGHSHVYWYRQLPEEGLKFMVYLQKENIIDESGMPKERFSAEFPKEGPSILRIQQVVRGDSAAYFCASSPQTGGVGYTFGSGTRLTVV.

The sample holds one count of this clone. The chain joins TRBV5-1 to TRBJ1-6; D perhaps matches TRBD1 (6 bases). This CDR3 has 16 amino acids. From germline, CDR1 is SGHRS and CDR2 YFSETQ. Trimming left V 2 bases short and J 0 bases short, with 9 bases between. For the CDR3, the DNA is TGCGCCAGCAGCTTCGGACAGACCTCCTATAATTCACCCCTCCACTTT. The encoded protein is CASSFGQTSYNSPLHF.

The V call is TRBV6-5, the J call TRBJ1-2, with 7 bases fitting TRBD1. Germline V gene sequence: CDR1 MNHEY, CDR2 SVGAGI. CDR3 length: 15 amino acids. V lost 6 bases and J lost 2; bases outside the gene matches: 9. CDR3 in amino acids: CASRRGQALNYGYTF. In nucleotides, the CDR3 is TGTGCCAGCAGACGAGGACAGGCCCTCAACTATGGCTACACCTTC.

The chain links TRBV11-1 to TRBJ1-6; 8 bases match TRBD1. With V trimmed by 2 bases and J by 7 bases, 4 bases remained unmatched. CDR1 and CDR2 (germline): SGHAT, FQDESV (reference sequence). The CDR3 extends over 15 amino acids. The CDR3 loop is CASSLRQGANSPLHF. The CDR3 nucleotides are TGTGCCAGCAGCTTACGGCAGGGGGCGAATTCACCCCTCCACTTT. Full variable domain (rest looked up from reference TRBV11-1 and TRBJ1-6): EAEVAQSPRYKITEKSQAVAFWCDPISGHATLYWYRQILGQGPELLVQFQDESVVDDSQLPKDRFSAERLKGVDSTLKIQPAELGDSAMYLCASSLRQGANSPLHFGNGTRLTVT.

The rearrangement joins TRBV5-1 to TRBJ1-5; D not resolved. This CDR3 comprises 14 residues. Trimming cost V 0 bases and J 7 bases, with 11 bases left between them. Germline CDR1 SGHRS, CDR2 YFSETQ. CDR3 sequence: CASSLVPDQQPQHF. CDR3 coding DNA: TGCGCCAGCAGCTTGGTTCCAGATCAGCAGCCCCAGCATTTT.

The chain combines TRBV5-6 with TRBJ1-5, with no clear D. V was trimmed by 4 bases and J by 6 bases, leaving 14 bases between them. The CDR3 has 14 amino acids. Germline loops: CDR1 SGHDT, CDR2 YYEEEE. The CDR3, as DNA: TGTGCCAGCAGCCGGTGGGAGATCACTCAGCCCCAGCATTTT. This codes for CASSRWEITQPQHF. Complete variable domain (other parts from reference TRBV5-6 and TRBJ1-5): DAGVTQSPTHLIKTRGQQVTLRCSPKSGHDTVSWYQQALGQGPQFIFQYYEEEERQRGNFPDRFSGHQFPNYSSELNVNALLLGDSALYLCASSRWEITQPQHFGDGTRLSIL.

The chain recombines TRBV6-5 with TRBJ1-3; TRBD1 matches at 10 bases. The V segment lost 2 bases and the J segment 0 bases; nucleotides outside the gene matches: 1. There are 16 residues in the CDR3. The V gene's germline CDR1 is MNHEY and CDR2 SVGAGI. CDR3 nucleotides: TGTGCCAGCAGTTACAGGACAGGGGGCTCTGGAAACACCATATATTTT. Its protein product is CASSYRTGGSGNTIYF.

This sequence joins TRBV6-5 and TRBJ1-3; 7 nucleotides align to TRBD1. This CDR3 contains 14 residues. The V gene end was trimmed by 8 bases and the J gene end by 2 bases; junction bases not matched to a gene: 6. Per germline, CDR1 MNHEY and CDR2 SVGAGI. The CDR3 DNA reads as TGTGCCAGCGTAGGGGGCTTTGCTGGAAACACCATATATTTT. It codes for CASVGGFAGNTIYF.

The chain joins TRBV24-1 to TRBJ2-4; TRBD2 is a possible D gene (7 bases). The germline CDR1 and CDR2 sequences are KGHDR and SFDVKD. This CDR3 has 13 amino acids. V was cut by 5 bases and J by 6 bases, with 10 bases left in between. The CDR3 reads CATSGGGLNIQYF. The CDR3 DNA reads TGTGCCACCAGTGGGGGGGGGCTAAACATTCAGTACTTC.

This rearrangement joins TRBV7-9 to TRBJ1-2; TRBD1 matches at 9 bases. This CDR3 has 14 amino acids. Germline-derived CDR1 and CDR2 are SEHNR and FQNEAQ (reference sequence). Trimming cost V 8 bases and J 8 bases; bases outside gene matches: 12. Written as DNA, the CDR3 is TGTGCCAGCCGCACCTCCGGGACAGGGCGCGGCTACACCTTC. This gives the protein CASRTSGTGRGYTF.

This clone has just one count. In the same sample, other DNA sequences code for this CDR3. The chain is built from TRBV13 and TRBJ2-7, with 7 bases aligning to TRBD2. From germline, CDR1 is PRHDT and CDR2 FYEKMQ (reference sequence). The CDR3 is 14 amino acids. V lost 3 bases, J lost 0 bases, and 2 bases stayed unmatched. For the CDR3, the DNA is TGTGCCAGCAGCTTGCCGGGGGGCTCCTACGAGCAGTACTTC. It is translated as CASSLPGGSYEQYF.

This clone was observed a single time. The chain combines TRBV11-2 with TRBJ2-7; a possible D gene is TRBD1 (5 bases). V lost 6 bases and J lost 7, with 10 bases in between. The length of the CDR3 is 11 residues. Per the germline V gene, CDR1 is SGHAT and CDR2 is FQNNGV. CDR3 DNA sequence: TGTGCCAGCAGACTTGGACAAGAGCAGTACTTC. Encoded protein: CASRLGQEQYF.

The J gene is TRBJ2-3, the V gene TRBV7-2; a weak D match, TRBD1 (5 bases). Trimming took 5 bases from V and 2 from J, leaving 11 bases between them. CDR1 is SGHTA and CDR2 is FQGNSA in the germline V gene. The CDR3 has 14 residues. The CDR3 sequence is CASSGRQNTDTQYF. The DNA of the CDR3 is TGTGCCAGCAGCGGAAGACAGAACACAGATACGCAGTATTTT. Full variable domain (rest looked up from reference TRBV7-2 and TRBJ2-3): GAGVSQSPSNKVTEKGKDVELRCDPISGHTALYWYRQSLGQGLEFLIYFQGNSAPDKSGLPSDRFSAERTGGSVSTLTIQRTQQEDSAVYLCASSGRQNTDTQYFGPGTRLTVL.

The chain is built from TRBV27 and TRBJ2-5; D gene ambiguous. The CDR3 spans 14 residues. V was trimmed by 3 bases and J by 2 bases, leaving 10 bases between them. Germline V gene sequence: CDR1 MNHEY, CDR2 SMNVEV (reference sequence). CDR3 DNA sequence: TGTGCCAGCAGTTTCCTTAGTAGTCAAGAGACCCAGTACTTC. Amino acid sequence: CASSFLSSQETQYF.

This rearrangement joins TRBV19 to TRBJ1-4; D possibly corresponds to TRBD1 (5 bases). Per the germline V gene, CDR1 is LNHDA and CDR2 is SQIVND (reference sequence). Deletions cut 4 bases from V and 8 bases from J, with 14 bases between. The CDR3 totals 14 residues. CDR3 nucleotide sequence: TGTGCCAGTAGTACCCACCTTGGGGGGGAAAAACTGTTTTTT. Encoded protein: CASSTHLGGEKLFF.